This TCR beta chain was observed in a study of shared clonotypes between healthy human individuals. With regard to this clone: Its target is unknown.

General study points: Among non-shared clonotypes, generation probabilities were lower than among those shared by all four donors. Sampling used blood alone; tissue repertoires probably differ.

The germline CDR1 and CDR2 sequences are SGHNT and YYREEE (reference sequence). V lost 6 bases and J lost 6, with 10 bases in between. This CDR3 is 12 amino acids long. The deep-level immunoSEQ assay was used. In replicate PCRs of sorted subsets, roughly 190 ng DNA, about 29,000 T cell genomes, was used. Profiled with immunoSEQ multiplex PCR; TCRdb holds only in-frame clones, not every one. The repertoire holds under 2,500,000 clones, with 90% to 97% as singletons. The J gene is TRBJ2-1, the V gene TRBV5-4; D is uncertain. Input material: naive CD4+ T cells sorted from blood. As to subset: CD45RA+ positively selected. This sequence was found in a man younger than 35 in good health. CDR3 DNA: TGTGCCAGCACGGGTACCGGCAATGAGCAGTTCTTC. This gives the protein CASTGTGNEQFF. Filled out from reference TRBV5-4 and TRBJ2-1, the complete variable domain reads ETGVTQSPTHLIKTRGQQVTLRCSSQSGHNTVSWYQQALGQGPQFIFQYYREEENGRGNFPPRFSGLQFPNYSSELNVNALELDDSALYLCASTGTGNEQFFGPGTRLTVL.